These T cell receptor beta chains were read from a single sample in a study of blood T cell repertoires in COVID-19. The method was immunoSEQ multiplex PCR; TCRdb's version includes in-frame clones alone and lacks a portion of them. The sample shows 100,000 or so clones, approximately 92% of them seen only once. The material sequenced was peripheral blood. The receptors originated from a man aged 45-60 years with active COVID-19. Each CDR3 is given with its conserved first and last residue. D genes are given only for firm matches.

CDR3nt: TGTGCCTGCCAGGCCGGTCTGTACCAAGAGACCCAGTACTTC; CDR3aa: CACQAGLYQETQYF; d_gene: -; v_gene: TRBV30; j_gene: TRBJ2-5
CDR3nt: TGTGCCAGCAGCTTACAGGGGGTTAACACTGAAGCTTTCTTT; CDR3aa: CASSLQGVNTEAFF; d_gene: TRBD1; v_gene: TRBV2; j_gene: TRBJ1-1
CDR3nt: TGCGCCAGCAGCTTGGTTGTCGGGAGTCAAGAGACCCAGTACTTC; CDR3aa: CASSLVVGSQETQYF; d_gene: -; v_gene: TRBV5-1; j_gene: TRBJ2-5
CDR3nt: TGTGCCAGCAGCCCCCCGGCAGGGTCGAACACCGGGGAGCTGTTTTTT; CDR3aa: CASSPPAGSNTGELFF; d_gene: -; v_gene: TRBV11-1; j_gene: TRBJ2-2
CDR3nt: TGTGCCAGCAGTTTATCGAGGCAGGGTGGGCCTGAAGCTTTCTTT; CDR3aa: CASSLSRQGGPEAFF; d_gene: -; v_gene: TRBV27; j_gene: TRBJ1-1
CDR3nt: TGTGCCAGTAGCCCAGGGGCGGGTCGCGGTGAAAAACTGTTTTTT; CDR3aa: CASSPGAGRGEKLFF; d_gene: -; v_gene: TRBV19; j_gene: TRBJ1-4
CDR3nt: TGCAGCGTTGATGATAGCTCCTACGAGCAGTACTTC; CDR3aa: CSVDDSSYEQYF; d_gene: -; v_gene: TRBV29-1; j_gene: TRBJ2-7
CDR3nt: TGTGCCAGCATATCCTTGACAGGGGTGTACCAAGAGACCCAGTACTTC; CDR3aa: CASISLTGVYQETQYF; d_gene: TRBD1; v_gene: TRBV27; j_gene: TRBJ2-5
CDR3nt: TGTGCCAGCAGTGAACAGGGATTAGTCGGGGAGCTGTTTTTT; CDR3aa: CASSEQGLVGELFF; d_gene: -; v_gene: TRBV6-1; j_gene: TRBJ2-2
CDR3nt: TGCAGCGTTGAACAAGGGGATCGGTATGGCTACACCTTC; CDR3aa: CSVEQGDRYGYTF; d_gene: -; v_gene: TRBV29-1; j_gene: TRBJ1-2
CDR3nt: TGCAGTGCCGCTACCGGGGGTAGCTACACCTTC; CDR3aa: CSAATGGSYTF; d_gene: -; v_gene: TRBV20-1; j_gene: TRBJ1-2
CDR3nt: TGTGCCACCAGTGATCCCAACAGGGGGCTCTATGGCTACACCTTC; CDR3aa: CATSDPNRGLYGYTF; d_gene: TRBD1; v_gene: TRBV24-1; j_gene: TRBJ1-2
CDR3nt: TGTGCCAGCAGGCCCACGGGGAATCAGCCCCAGCATTTT; CDR3aa: CASRPTGNQPQHF; d_gene: -; v_gene: TRBV6-5; j_gene: TRBJ1-5
CDR3nt: TGTGCCAGCAGCCTAACGTCGACAGGGCCGTACTATGGCTACACCTTC; CDR3aa: CASSLTSTGPYYGYTF; d_gene: TRBD1; v_gene: TRBV7-9; j_gene: TRBJ1-2
CDR3nt: TGTGCCAGCTCACCGTGGGGCACCTCGGGTGGCTACACCTTC; CDR3aa: CASSPWGTSGGYTF; d_gene: -; v_gene: TRBV18; j_gene: TRBJ1-2
CDR3nt: TGTGCCAGCAGCCAAGTCTCAGGGAGGACCTATAATTCACCCCTCCACTTT; CDR3aa: CASSQVSGRTYNSPLHF; d_gene: -; v_gene: TRBV3-1/TRBV3-2; j_gene: TRBJ1-6
CDR3nt: TGTGCCAGCAGTCTGGGGGGGACTAGCACAGATACGCAGTATTTT; CDR3aa: CASSLGGTSTDTQYF; d_gene: TRBD2; v_gene: TRBV27; j_gene: TRBJ2-3
CDR3nt: TGCAGCCTTATTGGCTCGCCGGGATATGAGCAGTTCTTC; CDR3aa: CSLIGSPGYEQFF; d_gene: -; v_gene: TRBV29-1; j_gene: TRBJ2-1
CDR3nt: TGCGCCAGCAGCTTAACAGGCATAGGGGACTCTGGGGCCAACGTCCTGACTTTC; CDR3aa: CASSLTGIGDSGANVLTF; d_gene: -; v_gene: TRBV5-1; j_gene: TRBJ2-6
CDR3nt: TGTGCCAGCAGTTTGGCGGGAGGCTCCTACAATGAGCAGTTCTTC; CDR3aa: CASSLAGGSYNEQFF; d_gene: TRBD2; v_gene: TRBV28; j_gene: TRBJ2-1
CDR3nt: TGTGCCAGCAGCTTAGGTCCTAGCGACTACAATGAGCAGTTCTTC; CDR3aa: CASSLGPSDYNEQFF; d_gene: -; v_gene: TRBV11-3; j_gene: TRBJ2-1
CDR3nt: TGCGCCAGCAGCTGGGCCGTAGGGCGGGGAACTAATGAAAAACTGTTTTTT; CDR3aa: CASSWAVGRGTNEKLFF; d_gene: -; v_gene: TRBV5-1; j_gene: TRBJ1-4
CDR3nt: TGTGCCTGGAGTCTAGGGCAGGGTCGGGGCTACACCTTC; CDR3aa: CAWSLGQGRGYTF; d_gene: -; v_gene: TRBV30; j_gene: TRBJ1-2
CDR3nt: TGTGCCAGCAGCATTGTTAGCCTAGCGGACCAAGAGACCCAGTACTTC; CDR3aa: CASSIVSLADQETQYF; d_gene: TRBD2; v_gene: TRBV7-9; j_gene: TRBJ2-5